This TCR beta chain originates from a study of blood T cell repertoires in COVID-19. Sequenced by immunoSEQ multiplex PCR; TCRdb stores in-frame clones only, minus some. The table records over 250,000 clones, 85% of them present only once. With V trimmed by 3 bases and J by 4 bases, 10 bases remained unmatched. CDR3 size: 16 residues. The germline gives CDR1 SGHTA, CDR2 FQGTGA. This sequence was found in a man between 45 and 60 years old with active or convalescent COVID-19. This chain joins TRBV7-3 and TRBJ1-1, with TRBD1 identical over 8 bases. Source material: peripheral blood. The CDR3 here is CASSFTGGRGSTEAFF. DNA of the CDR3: TGTGCCAGCAGCTTCACAGGGGGAAGAGGTAGCACTGAAGCTTTCTTT.